This T cell receptor beta chain came from a study of T cells in Graves' hyperthyroidism and ophthalmopathy. CDR1 and CDR2 (germline): SGHRS, YFSETQ. The V end was cut by 3 bases, the J end by 6 bases, with 16 bases between. The CDR3 totals 15 residues. Amplification of TCR beta CDR3 regions was performed using RNA transcripts as template. Using the HTBI primer set, a first-round RT-PCR was run on the TCR CDR3. TCRdb reprocessed the multiplex PCR reads via MiXCR and lists one record per CDR3 protein. The sample has some 200,000 distinct CDR3 sequences, over 15% seen once. This clonotype was recorded at least ten times. A patient was excluded if there was uncontrolled infection, other autoimmune disease, pregnancy or lactation.

Input material: blood. The receptor was derived from a man aged 45 to 65 with Graves' hyperthyroidism. V usage is TRBV5-1 and J usage is TRBJ2-1, with D possibly being TRBD1 (6 bases). This CDR3 reads CASSSGTQGINEQFF. In DNA form, the CDR3 reads TGCGCCAGCAGCTCTGGGACACAAGGAATCAATGAGCAGTTCTTC.